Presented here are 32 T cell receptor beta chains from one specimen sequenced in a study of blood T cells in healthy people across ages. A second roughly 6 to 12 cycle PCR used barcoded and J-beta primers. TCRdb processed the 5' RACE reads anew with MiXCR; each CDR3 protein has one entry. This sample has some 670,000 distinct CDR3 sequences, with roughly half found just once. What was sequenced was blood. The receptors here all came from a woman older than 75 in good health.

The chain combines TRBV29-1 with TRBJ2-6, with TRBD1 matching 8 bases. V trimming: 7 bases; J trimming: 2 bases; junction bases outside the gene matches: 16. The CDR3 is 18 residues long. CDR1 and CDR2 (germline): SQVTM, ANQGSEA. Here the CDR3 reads CSALMTGTGRTGANVLTF. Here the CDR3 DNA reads TGCAGCGCCTTAATGACCGGGACAGGAAGAACTGGGGCCAACGTCCTGACTTTC.

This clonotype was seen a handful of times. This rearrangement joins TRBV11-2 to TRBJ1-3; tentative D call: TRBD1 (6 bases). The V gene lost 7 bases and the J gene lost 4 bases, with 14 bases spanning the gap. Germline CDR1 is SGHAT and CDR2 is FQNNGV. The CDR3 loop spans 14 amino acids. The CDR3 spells CASNLGGNGNTIYF. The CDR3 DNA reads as TGTGCCAGCAATCTAGGGGGGAACGGAAACACCATATATTTT. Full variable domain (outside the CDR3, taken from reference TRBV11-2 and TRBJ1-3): EAGVAQSPRYKIIEKRQSVAFWCNPISGHATLYWYQQILGQGPKLLIQFQNNGVVDDSQLPKDRFSAERLKGVDSTLKIQPAKLEDSAVYLCASNLGGNGNTIYFGEGSWLTVV.

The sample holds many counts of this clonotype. CDR3 amino acids: CASSYETDTQYF. CDR3 DNA sequence: TGCGCCAGCAGCTACGAAACAGATACGCAGTATTTT. V gene TRBV5-1 combines with J gene TRBJ2-3; D gene ambiguous. Germline CDR1 and CDR2: SGHRS and YFSETQ. The CDR3 has 12 amino acids. V lost 3 bases and J 3 bases, leaving 5 bases between the germline ends.

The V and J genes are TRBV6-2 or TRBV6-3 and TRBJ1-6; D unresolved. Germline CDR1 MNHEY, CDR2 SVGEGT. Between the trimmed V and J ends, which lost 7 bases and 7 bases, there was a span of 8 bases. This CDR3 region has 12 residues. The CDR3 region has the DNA TGTGCCAGCACCAGGACGAATTCACCCCTCCACTTT. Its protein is CASTRTNSPLHF.

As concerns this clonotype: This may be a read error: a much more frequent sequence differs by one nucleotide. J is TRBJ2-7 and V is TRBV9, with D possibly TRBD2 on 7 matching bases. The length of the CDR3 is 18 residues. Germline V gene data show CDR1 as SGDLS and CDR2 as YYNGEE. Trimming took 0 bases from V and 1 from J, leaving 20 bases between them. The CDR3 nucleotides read TGTGCCAGCAGCGTAGCCCTCTCAGGGGCTAGCGGATCCTACGAGCAGTACTTC. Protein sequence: CASSVALSGASGSYEQYF.

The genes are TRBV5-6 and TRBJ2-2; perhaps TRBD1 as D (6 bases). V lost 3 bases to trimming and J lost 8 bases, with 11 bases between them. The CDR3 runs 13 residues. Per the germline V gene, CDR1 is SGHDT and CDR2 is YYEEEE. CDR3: CASSSLQGGELFF. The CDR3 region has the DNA TGTGCCAGCAGCTCGCTACAGGGAGGGGAGCTGTTTTTT.

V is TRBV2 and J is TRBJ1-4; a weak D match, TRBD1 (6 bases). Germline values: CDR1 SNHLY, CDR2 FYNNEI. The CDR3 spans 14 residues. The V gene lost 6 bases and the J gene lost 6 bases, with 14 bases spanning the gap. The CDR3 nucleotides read TGTGCCAGCAGCCAGGGTGAGGGGGATGAAAAACTGTTTTTT. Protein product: CASSQGEGDEKLFF.

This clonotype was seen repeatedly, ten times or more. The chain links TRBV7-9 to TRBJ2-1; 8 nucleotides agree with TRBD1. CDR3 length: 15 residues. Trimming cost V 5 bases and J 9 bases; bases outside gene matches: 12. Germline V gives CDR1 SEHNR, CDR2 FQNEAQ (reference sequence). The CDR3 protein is CASSRGQGLEGEQFF. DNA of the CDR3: TGTGCCAGCAGCCGAGGACAGGGTCTAGAGGGTGAGCAGTTCTTC.

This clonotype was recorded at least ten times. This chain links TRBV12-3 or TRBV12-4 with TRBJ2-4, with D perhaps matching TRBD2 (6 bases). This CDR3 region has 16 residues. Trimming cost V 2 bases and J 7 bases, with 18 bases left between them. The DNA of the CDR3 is TGTGCCAGCAGTTTACCGGGTCCCTTAGGGAGGAACATTCAGTACTTC. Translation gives CASSLPGPLGRNIQYF.

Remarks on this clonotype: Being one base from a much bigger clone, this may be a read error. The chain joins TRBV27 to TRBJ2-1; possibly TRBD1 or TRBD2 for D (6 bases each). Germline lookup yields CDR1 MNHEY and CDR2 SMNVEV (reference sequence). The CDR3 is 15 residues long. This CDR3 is CAGSPLPHEGGTEFF. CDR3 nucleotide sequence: TGTGCCGGCAGTCCTCTCCCCCACGAAGGGGGGACGGAGTTCTTC.

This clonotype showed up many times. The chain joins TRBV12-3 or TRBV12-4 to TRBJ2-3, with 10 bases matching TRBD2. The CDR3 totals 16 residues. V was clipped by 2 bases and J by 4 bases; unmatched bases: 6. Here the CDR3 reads CASSLRSGGAPDTQYF. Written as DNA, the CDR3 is TGTGCCAGCAGTTTAAGAAGCGGGGGGGCCCCAGATACGCAGTATTTT.

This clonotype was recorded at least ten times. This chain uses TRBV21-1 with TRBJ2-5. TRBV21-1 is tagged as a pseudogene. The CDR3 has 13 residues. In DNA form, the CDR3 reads TGTGCCAGCAGCAAAGCTCCGCCGGAGACCCAGTACTTC. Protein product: CASSKAPPETQYF.

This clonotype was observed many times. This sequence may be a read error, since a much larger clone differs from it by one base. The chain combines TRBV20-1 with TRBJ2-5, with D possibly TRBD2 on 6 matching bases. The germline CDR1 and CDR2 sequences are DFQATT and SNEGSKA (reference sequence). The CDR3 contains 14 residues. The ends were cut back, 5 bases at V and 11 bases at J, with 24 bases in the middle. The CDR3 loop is CSAGSPGVRNEQYF. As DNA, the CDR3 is TGCAGTGCTGGGAGCCCGGGGGTTAGGAATGAGCAGTACTTC.

CDR3 sequence reads: CATSSEPPGGGEQYF. Written as DNA, the CDR3 is TGTGCCACCAGCAGCGAACCCCCAGGAGGGGGAGAGCAGTACTTC. The chain employs TRBV15 and TRBJ2-5, with D tentatively TRBD1 or TRBD2 (6 bases each). Trimming shortened V by 3 bases and J by 11 bases, and 22 bases separated the two germline ends. The V gene's germline CDR1 is LNHNV and CDR2 YYDKDF (reference sequence). The CDR3 extends over 15 amino acids.

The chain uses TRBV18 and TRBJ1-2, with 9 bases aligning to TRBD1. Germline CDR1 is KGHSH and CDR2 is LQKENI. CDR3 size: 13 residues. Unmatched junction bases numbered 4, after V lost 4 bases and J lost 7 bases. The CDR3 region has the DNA TGTGCCAGCTCACAGGGGACAGGGACTGGCTACACCTTC. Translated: CASSQGTGTGYTF.

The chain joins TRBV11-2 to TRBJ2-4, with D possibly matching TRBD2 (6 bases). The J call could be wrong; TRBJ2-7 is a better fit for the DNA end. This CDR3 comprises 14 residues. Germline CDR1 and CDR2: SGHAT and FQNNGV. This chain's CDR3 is CASSPATHGGEQYF. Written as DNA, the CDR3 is TGTGCCAGCAGCCCAGCGACACACGGGGGCGAGCAGTACTTC.

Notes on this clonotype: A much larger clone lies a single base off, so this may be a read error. This CDR3 is CASSLINGDTRYF. The DNA for the CDR3 is TGTGCCAGCAGCTTAATTAACGGGGATACGCGGTATTTT. The chain links TRBV7-2 to TRBJ2-3, with D possibly being TRBD2 (5 bases). Looked up from germline, CDR1 is SGHTA and CDR2 is FQGNSA. This CDR3 spans 13 amino acids.

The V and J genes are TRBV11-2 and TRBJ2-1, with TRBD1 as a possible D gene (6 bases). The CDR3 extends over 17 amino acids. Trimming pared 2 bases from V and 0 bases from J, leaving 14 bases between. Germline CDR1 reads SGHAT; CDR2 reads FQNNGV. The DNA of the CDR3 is TGTGCCAGCAGCTTACTGGGGGACACTCGCTCCTACAATGAGCAGTTCTTC. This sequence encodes CASSLLGDTRSYNEQFF.

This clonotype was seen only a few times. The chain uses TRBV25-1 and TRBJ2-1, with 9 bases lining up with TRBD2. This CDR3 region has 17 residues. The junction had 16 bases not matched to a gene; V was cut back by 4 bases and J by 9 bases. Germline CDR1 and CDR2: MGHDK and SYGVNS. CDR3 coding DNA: TGTGCCAGCAGTGGTTCGCTATTAGCGGGAGTATCGGGTGAGCAGTTCTTC. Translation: CASSGSLLAGVSGEQFF.

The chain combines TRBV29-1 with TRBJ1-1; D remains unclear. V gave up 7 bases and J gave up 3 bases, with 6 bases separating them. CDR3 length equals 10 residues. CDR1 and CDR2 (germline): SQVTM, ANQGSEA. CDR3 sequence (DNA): TGCAGCGCTCGGGACACTGAAGCTTTCTTT. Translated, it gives CSARDTEAFF.

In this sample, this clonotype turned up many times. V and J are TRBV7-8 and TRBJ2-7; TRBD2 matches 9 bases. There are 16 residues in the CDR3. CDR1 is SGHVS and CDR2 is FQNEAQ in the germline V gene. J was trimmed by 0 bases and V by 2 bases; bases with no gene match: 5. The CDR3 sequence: CASSLLRLADSYEQYF. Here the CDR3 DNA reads TGTGCCAGCAGCTTACTCAGACTAGCGGACTCCTACGAGCAGTACTTC.

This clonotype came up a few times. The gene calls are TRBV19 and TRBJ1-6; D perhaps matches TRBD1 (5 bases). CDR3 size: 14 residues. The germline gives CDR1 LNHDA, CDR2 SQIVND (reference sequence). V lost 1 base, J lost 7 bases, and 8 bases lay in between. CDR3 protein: CASSIGTPNSPLHF. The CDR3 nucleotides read TGTGCCAGTAGTATAGGGACACCGAATTCACCCCTCCACTTT.

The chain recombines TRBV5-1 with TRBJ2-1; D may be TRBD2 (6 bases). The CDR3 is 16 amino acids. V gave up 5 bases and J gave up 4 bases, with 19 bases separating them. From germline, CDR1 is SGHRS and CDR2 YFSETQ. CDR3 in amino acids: CASSWGEQAFYNEQFF. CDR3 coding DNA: TGCGCCAGCAGTTGGGGGGAACAGGCCTTTTACAATGAGCAGTTCTTC.

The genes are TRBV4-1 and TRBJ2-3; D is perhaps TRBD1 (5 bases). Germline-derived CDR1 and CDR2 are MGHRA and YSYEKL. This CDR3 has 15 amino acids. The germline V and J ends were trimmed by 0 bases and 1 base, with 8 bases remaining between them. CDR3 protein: CASSQEGRGTDTQYF. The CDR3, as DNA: TGCGCCAGCAGCCAAGAGGGCAGGGGCACAGATACGCAGTATTTT.

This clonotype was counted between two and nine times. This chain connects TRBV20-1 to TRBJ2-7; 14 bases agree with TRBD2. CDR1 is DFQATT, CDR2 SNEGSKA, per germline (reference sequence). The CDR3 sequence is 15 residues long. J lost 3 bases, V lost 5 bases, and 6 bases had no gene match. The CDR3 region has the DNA TGCAGTGCTTCCGGGACTAGCGGGAGTTTCTACGAGCAGTACTTC. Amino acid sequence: CSASGTSGSFYEQYF.

The CDR3 nucleotides read TGCAGTGCTAGGGCAGGGAGGGGCTACACCTTC. Its translation: CSARAGRGYTF. This chain links TRBV20-1 with TRBJ1-2, with a weak D call TRBD1 (5 bases). Trimming removed 3 bases from V and 8 bases from J, with 10 bases in between. Germline CDR1 DFQATT, CDR2 SNEGSKA (reference sequence). The CDR3 runs 11 residues.

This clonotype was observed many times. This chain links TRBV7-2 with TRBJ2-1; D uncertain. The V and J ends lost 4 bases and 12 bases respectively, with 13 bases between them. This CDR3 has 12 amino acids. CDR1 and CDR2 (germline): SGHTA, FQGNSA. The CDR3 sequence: CASSSTRLGQFF. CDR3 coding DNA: TGTGCCAGCAGCTCAACCCGGTTAGGGCAGTTCTTC.

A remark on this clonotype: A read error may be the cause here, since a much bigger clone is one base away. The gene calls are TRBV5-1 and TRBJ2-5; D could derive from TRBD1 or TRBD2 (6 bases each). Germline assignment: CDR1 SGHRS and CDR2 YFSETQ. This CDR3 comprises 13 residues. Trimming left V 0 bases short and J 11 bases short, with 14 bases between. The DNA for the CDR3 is TGCGCCAGCAGCTTGGGCGGGGACAATGAGCAGTACTTC. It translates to CASSLGGDNEQYF.

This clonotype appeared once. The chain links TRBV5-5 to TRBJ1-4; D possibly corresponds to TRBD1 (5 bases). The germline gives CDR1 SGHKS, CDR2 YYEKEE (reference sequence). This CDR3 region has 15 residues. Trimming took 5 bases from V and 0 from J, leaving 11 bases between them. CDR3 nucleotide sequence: TGTGCCAGCAGTCAGGGATTTTCAACTAATGAAAAACTGTTTTTT. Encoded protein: CASSQGFSTNEKLFF.

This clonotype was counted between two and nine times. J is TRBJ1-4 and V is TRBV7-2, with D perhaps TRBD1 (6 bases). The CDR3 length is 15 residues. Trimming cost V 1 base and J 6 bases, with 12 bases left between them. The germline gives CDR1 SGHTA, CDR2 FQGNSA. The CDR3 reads CASSLEAGVHEKLFF. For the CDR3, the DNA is TGTGCCAGCAGCTTAGAGGCAGGGGTGCATGAAAAACTGTTTTTT.

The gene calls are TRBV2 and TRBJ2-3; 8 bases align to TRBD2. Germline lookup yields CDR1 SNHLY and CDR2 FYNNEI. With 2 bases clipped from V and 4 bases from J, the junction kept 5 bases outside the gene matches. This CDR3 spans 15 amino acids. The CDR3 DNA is TGTGCCAGCAGTGAAAACAGCGGGAGCGCAGATACGCAGTATTTT. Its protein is CASSENSGSADTQYF.

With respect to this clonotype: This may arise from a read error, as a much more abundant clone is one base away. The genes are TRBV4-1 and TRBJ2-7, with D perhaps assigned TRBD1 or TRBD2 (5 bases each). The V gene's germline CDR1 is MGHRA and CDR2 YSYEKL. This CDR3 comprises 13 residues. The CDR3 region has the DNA TGCGCCAGCAACCAATGGGACCTCCAGGAGCAGTACTTC. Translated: CASNQWDLQEQYF.